This TCR beta chain appears in the sequencing data of a study of blood T cell repertoires in COVID-19. Study as a whole: The study drew acute and convalescent COVID-19 samples from the United States, Italy and Spain. In each case, the material was cDNA or gDNA derived from T cells, B-cell-depleted T cells, or PBMCs.

Profiled with immunoSEQ multiplex PCR; TCRdb holds only in-frame clones, not every one. Of 100,000 to 150,000 clones listed, approximately 88% are singletons. Germline V gene sequence: CDR1 SGHKS, CDR2 YYEKEE (reference sequence). Trimming shortened V by 0 bases and J by 1 base, and 9 bases separated the two germline ends. The CDR3 runs to 15 residues. Sequenced material: peripheral blood. The TCR sequence derives from a man in his fifties or sixties with acute or convalescent COVID-19. The chain combines TRBV5-5 with TRBJ2-3; D is ambiguous. As DNA, the CDR3 is TGTGCCAGCAGCTTGGTCCCCTCCGGCACAGATACGCAGTATTTT. Residues: CASSLVPSGTDTQYF.